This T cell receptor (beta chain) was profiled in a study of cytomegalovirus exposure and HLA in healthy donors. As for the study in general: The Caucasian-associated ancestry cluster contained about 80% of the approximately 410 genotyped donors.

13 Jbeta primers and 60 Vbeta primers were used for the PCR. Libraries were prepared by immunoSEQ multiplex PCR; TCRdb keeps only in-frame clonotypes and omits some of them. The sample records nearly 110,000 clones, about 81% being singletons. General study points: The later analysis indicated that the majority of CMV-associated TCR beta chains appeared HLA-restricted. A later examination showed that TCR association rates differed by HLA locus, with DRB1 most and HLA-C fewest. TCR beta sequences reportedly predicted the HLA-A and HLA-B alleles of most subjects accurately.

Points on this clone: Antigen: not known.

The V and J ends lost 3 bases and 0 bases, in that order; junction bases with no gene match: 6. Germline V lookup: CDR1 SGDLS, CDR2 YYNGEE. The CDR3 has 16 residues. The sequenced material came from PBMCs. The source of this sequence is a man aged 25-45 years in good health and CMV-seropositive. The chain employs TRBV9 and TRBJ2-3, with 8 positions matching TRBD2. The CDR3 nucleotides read TGTGCCAGCAGCGCGAGGCGGGGGGCTAGCACAGATACGCAGTATTTT. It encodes CASSARRGASTDTQYF.